The next 25 T cell receptor beta chains were all read from a single sample in a study of T cell responses to AZD1222 COVID-19 vaccine. Assay: immunoSEQ multiplex PCR; the TCRdb copy retains only in-frame clones and omits some. This table holds roughly 77,000 clones, nearly 90% found once. This material consisted of peripheral blood, taken on day 0 of MenACWY control vaccination. The receptors derive from an adult in good health.

V gene TRBV13 combines with J gene TRBJ1-3, with D possibly matching TRBD1 (5 bases). CDR1 and CDR2 (germline): PRHDT, FYEKMQ (reference sequence). The CDR3 has 14 amino acids. Between the trimmed V and J ends, which lost 2 bases and 4 bases, there was a span of 9 bases. In DNA, the CDR3 is TGTGCCAGCAGCTTACAGGGTCCCGGAAACACCATATATTTT. Encoded protein: CASSLQGPGNTIYF.

This clone was counted once. The chain couples TRBV30 to TRBJ2-1, with TRBD2 as a possible D gene (6 bases). CDR1 GTSNPN and CDR2 SVGIG come from the germline V gene (reference sequence). V gave up 2 bases and J gave up 0 bases, with 17 bases separating them. The CDR3 extends over 17 amino acids. The CDR3 region has the DNA TGTGCCTGGAGTTCAGAAAGAGGCGGGGCCTCCTACAATGAGCAGTTCTTC. Amino acid sequence: CAWSSERGGASYNEQFF.

The chain links TRBV6-4 to TRBJ1-4, with D possibly matching TRBD1 (6 bases). Germline V lookup: CDR1 MRHNA, CDR2 SNTAGT. This CDR3 has 15 amino acids. Trimming cost V 6 bases and J 3 bases, with 14 bases left between them. The CDR3 DNA reads as TGTGCCAGCAGGCCGGGGGGCCTGGCTAATGAAAAACTGTTTTTT. Protein product: CASRPGGLANEKLFF.

This chain uses TRBV4-3 with TRBJ1-1, with D hard to call. The germline V gene encodes CDR1 LGHNA and CDR2 YSLEER. The CDR3 is 13 residues long. V lost 5 bases to trimming and J lost 0 bases, with 7 bases between them. CDR3 nucleotides: TGCGCCAGCAGCAACAGCCTGAACACTGAAGCTTTCTTT. Amino acids: CASSNSLNTEAFF.

As concerns this clone: This may be a read error: a much more frequent sequence differs by one nucleotide. Other DNA variants within this sample encode the same CDR3. The DNA for the CDR3 is TGCGCCAGCAGCCCCTGGAGCTCTGGGGCCAACGTCCTGACTTTC. Protein product: CASSPWSSGANVLTF. The genes are TRBV7-9 and TRBJ2-6, with no clear D. This CDR3 is 15 amino acids long. Germline CDR1 is SEHNR and CDR2 is FQNEAQ (reference sequence).

The V and J genes are TRBV9 and TRBJ1-3; D is ambiguous. This CDR3 spans 13 amino acids. The germline V gene has CDR1 SGDLS and CDR2 YYNGEE. Between the trimmed V and J ends, which lost 4 bases and 2 bases, there was a span of 7 bases. The CDR3, as DNA: TGTGCCAGCAGCTCGACTCCTGGAAACACCATATATTTT. Its protein product is CASSSTPGNTIYF.

V gene TRBV5-4 combines with J gene TRBJ1-5, with D unresolved. V lost 4 bases and J 3 bases, leaving 5 bases between the germline ends. CDR3 size: 12 residues. Germline V gene lookup returns CDR1 SGHNT and CDR2 YYREEE (reference sequence). CDR3 sequence: CASSRDNQPQHF. The CDR3 DNA follows: TGTGCCAGCAGCCGGGACAATCAGCCCCAGCATTTT.

The chain links TRBV6-6 to TRBJ2-7, with D perhaps TRBD1 (5 bases). The CDR3 has 15 residues. Per the germline V gene, CDR1 is MNHNY and CDR2 is SVGAGI (reference sequence). V shed 8 bases and J shed 2 bases, with 19 bases lying between them. The CDR3: CASPRLPDRPYEQYF. The CDR3 region has the DNA TGTGCCAGCCCCCGACTCCCTGACAGACCCTACGAGCAGTACTTC.

The chain has TRBV5-1 and TRBJ2-1; weak D call: TRBD2 (6 bases). CDR1 and CDR2 (germline): SGHRS, YFSETQ. V lost 3 bases, J lost 0 bases, and 10 bases lay in between. The CDR3 has 15 amino acids. The DNA for the CDR3 is TGCGCCAGCAGCTCAGTGACTAGCTCCTACAATGAGCAGTTCTTC. It specifies CASSSVTSSYNEQFF.

This chain connects TRBV28 to TRBJ1-1; tentative D call: TRBD1 (6 bases). CDR3 length: 16 amino acids. V was cut by 2 bases and J by 1 base, with 14 bases left in between. The germline gives CDR1 MDHEN, CDR2 SYDVKM. The DNA of the CDR3 is TGTGCCAGCAGTTTACCGCCCGAGGGGGGGAACACTGAAGCTTTCTTT. Protein: CASSLPPEGGNTEAFF. Together with reference TRBV28 and TRBJ1-1, the CDR3 gives the full variable domain: DVKVTQSSRYLVKRTGEKVFLECVQDMDHENMFWYRQDPGLGLRLIYFSYDVKMKEKGDIPEGYSVSREKKERFSLILESASTNQTSMYLCASSLPPEGGNTEAFFGQGTRLTVV.

The chain couples TRBV5-1 to TRBJ2-7; TRBD1 matches at 10 bases. The CDR3 spans 13 residues. V lost 0 bases, J lost 6 bases, and 0 bases stayed unmatched. CDR1 is SGHRS, CDR2 YFSETQ, per germline. The DNA of the CDR3 is TGCGCCAGCAGCTTGGGGGACAGGGGCGAGCAGTACTTC. This sequence encodes CASSLGDRGEQYF.

This chain connects TRBV5-6 to TRBJ1-2; TRBD1 matches at 7 bases. V trimming: 3 bases; J trimming: 1 base; junction bases outside the gene matches: 3. Germline CDR1 and CDR2: SGHDT and YYEEEE. The length of the CDR3 is 14 residues. This chain's CDR3 is CASSSGQSNYGYTF. CDR3 DNA: TGTGCCAGCAGCTCGGGACAGAGTAACTATGGCTACACCTTC.

V and J are TRBV6-5 and TRBJ2-7; 10 positions agree with TRBD1. CDR3 length: 14 amino acids. Germline loops: CDR1 MNHEY, CDR2 SVGAGI. Unmatched junction bases numbered 6, after V lost 6 bases and J lost 4 bases. The CDR3 here is CASRPTGGSYEQYF. CDR3 in DNA: TGTGCCAGCAGACCGACAGGGGGCAGTTACGAGCAGTACTTC.

CDR3 bases: TGTGCCACCAGCAGAGATCGTAGCGACATTCAGTACTTC. This encodes CATSRDRSDIQYF. The V and J genes are TRBV15 and TRBJ2-4; D might be TRBD2 (5 bases). The CDR3 sequence is 13 residues long. Trimming removed 0 bases from V and 8 bases from J, with 8 bases in between. Germline values: CDR1 LNHNV, CDR2 YYDKDF (reference sequence).

The table lists this clone with a few counts. The chain links TRBV6-5 to TRBJ2-2; no definite D call. V was shortened by 5 bases and J by 6 bases, with 10 bases between the two germline ends. This CDR3 spans 13 amino acids. The V gene's germline CDR1 is MNHEY and CDR2 SVGAGI. CDR3 in DNA: TGTGCCAGCAGTCCTTTTCAATCCGGGGAGCTGTTTTTT. It translates to CASSPFQSGELFF.

The chain employs TRBV5-1 and TRBJ1-1, with 9 bases matching TRBD1. V dropped 5 bases and J dropped 7; count of bases not matched to a gene: 9. CDR1 and CDR2 from the germline V gene are SGHRS and YFSETQ. The CDR3 contains 14 residues. The CDR3 region has the DNA TGCGCCAGCAGGACCGGGACAGGGTTAGGTGAAGCTTTCTTT. Protein: CASRTGTGLGEAFF.

This rearrangement joins TRBV7-2 to TRBJ2-5, with 7 bases matching TRBD1. Unmatched junction bases numbered 10, after V lost 4 bases and J lost 2 bases. CDR3 length equals 16 residues. Looked up from germline, CDR1 is SGHTA and CDR2 is FQGNSA. The CDR3 loop reads CASSSGGPRTQETQYF. The CDR3, as DNA: TGTGCCAGCAGCTCAGGGGGACCTAGGACTCAAGAGACCCAGTACTTC.

The gene calls are TRBV3-1 (or the pseudogene TRBV3-2) and TRBJ1-6; D ambiguous. This CDR3 comprises 15 residues. Deletions cut 0 bases from V and 10 bases from J, with 13 bases between. Germline lookup yields CDR1 LGHDT and CDR2 YNNKEL (reference sequence). This CDR3 is CASSQDLDGSSPLHF. The CDR3 DNA follows: TGTGCCAGCAGCCAAGACCTGGACGGTTCGTCACCCCTCCACTTT.

The V and J genes are TRBV7-8 and TRBJ1-4; 8 bases are a match to TRBD1. Germline-derived CDR1 and CDR2 are SGHVS and FQNEAQ. The CDR3 extends over 16 amino acids. V gave up 5 bases and J gave up 0 bases; unmatched junction bases: 5. This CDR3 is CASSRKTGATNEKLFF. The CDR3 coding sequence is TGTGCCAGCAGCCGGAAGACAGGGGCAACTAATGAAAAACTGTTTTTT.

This clone was found once. The CDR3: CASSLTGLAAMNTGELFF. The CDR3 DNA sequence: TGTGCCAGCAGCTTAACGGGACTAGCGGCGATGAACACCGGGGAGCTGTTTTTT. J is TRBJ2-2 and V is TRBV7-3; 11 bases line up with TRBD2. The germline CDR1 and CDR2 sequences are SGHTA and FQGTGA. V gave up 0 bases and J gave up 1 base; unmatched junction bases: 4. The CDR3 has 18 amino acids.

The chain combines TRBV7-9 with TRBJ2-3; D is ambiguous. Germline loops: CDR1 SEHNR, CDR2 FQNEAQ (reference sequence). This CDR3 comprises 14 residues. Trimming stripped 0 bases from V and 4 bases from J, with 8 bases between. DNA of the CDR3: TGTGCCAGCAGCTTAGCGGGTCCTCCAGATACGCAGTATTTT. This codes for CASSLAGPPDTQYF.

The V call is TRBV6-5, the J call TRBJ2-7; 8 bases agree with TRBD2. CDR1 MNHEY and CDR2 SVGAGI come from the germline V gene. CDR3 length: 15 amino acids. Trimming cost V 5 bases and J 3 bases; bases outside gene matches: 9. CDR3 protein: CASSTLAGGIYEQYF. DNA of the CDR3: TGTGCCAGCAGTACGCTAGCGGGCGGGATCTACGAGCAGTACTTC.

In its sample, this clone was seen a few times. J is TRBJ2-7 and V is TRBV5-6; TRBD1 is a possible D gene (6 bases). CDR3 length equals 13 residues. V lost 4 bases and J lost 6, with 14 bases in between. Germline V CDR1 and CDR2: SGHDT, YYEEEE. CDR3: CASSLIKGGEQYF. The CDR3 DNA sequence: TGTGCCAGCAGCCTGATAAAAGGGGGCGAGCAGTACTTC.

The chain has TRBV6-2 or TRBV6-3 and TRBJ2-3; the match to TRBD2 covers 9 bases. From germline, CDR1 is MNHEY and CDR2 SVGEGT. With V trimmed by 5 bases and J by 2 bases, 14 bases remained unmatched. CDR3 size: 18 residues. CDR3 bases: TGTGCCAGCAGTCCCCTGGCGGGGGGGCAACAAAACACAGATACGCAGTATTTT. Protein product: CASSPLAGGQQNTDTQYF.

This chain connects TRBV11-2 to TRBJ1-4; D is possibly TRBD1 (5 bases). The CDR3 runs to 14 residues. The V and J ends lost 5 bases and 5 bases respectively, with 12 bases between them. Per the germline V gene, CDR1 is SGHAT and CDR2 is FQNNGV. The CDR3 sequence: CASSLRVGNEKLFF. The CDR3 DNA is TGTGCCAGCAGCCTCAGGGTAGGGAATGAAAAACTGTTTTTT.